The 30 T cell receptor beta chains reported below all come from one sample, sequenced in a study of shared clonotypes between healthy human individuals (dated by TCRdb to 2018 to 2020). CD8 naive samples consisted of CD45RO-negative cells that were positively selected for CCR7, yielding a CD45RA+CCR7+ population without TemRA cells. To prepare the library, the immunoSEQ multiplex PCR assay was applied. The table was pulled from immuneACCESS by TCRdb, which kept in-frame rearrangements only. Such tables lose some clones; where checked, under half of the loss comes from unresolved V genes, and the rest has no known cause. For this sample there are about 1,900,000 clones; about 95% appear just once. Of the sample, under 1.5% falls within the top ten clones. Material: naive CD8+ T cells sorted from blood. Per the publication, the cell subset or site label means: CD45RA+CCR7+. Source of these receptors: a man younger than 35 in good health.

This chain uses TRBV29-1 with TRBJ2-7; a possible D gene is TRBD2 (6 bases). This CDR3 has 12 residues. The V end lost 4 bases, the J end lost 3 bases, and 10 bases lay between the germline ends. The germline V gene has CDR1 SQVTM and CDR2 ANQGSEA. The CDR3 loop is CSVGGTLYEQYF. The CDR3 region has the DNA TGCAGCGTTGGTGGGACTCTCTACGAGCAGTACTTC.

The CDR3 DNA reads TGTGCCAGCAGCACCCCCGGGGGGGGCGATGAGCAGTTCTTC. Amino acids: CASSTPGGGDEQFF. The chain has TRBV5-6 and TRBJ2-1; TRBD2 aligns across 8 bases. The CDR3 length is 14 residues. Germline V gives CDR1 SGHDT, CDR2 YYEEEE. V lost 4 bases, J lost 8 bases, and 8 bases stayed unmatched.

This clone was counted between two and nine times. V gene TRBV19 combines with J gene TRBJ2-1, with D possibly matching TRBD2 (6 bases). The CDR3 is 15 amino acids. With 0 bases removed from V and 8 bases from J, the gap between germline ends came to 14 bases. Per the germline V gene, CDR1 is LNHDA and CDR2 is SQIVND (reference sequence). The CDR3 loop is CASSIDLGRRDEQFF. The CDR3 nucleotides are TGTGCCAGTAGTATAGATCTAGGCAGGAGGGATGAGCAGTTCTTC.

Details on this clone: Additional DNA sequences in this sample encode the identical CDR3. The gene calls are TRBV7-6 and TRBJ2-7; D might be TRBD1 or TRBD2, each matching 5 bases. Trimming stripped 5 bases from V and 0 bases from J, with 8 bases between. The germline CDR1 and CDR2 sequences are SGHVS and FNYEAQ. The CDR3 runs to 13 residues. This CDR3 reads CASSPGLSYEQYF. The CDR3 region has the DNA TGTGCCAGCAGCCCGGGGCTCTCCTACGAGCAGTACTTC. Looking up the rest from reference TRBV7-6 and TRBJ2-7 gives the full variable domain: GAGVSQSPRYKVTKRGQDVALRCDPISGHVSLYWYRQALGQGPEFLTYFNYEAQQDKSGLPNDRFSAERPEGSISTLTIQRTEQRDSAMYRCASSPGLSYEQYFGPGTRLTVT.

This rearrangement joins TRBV25-1 to TRBJ2-1; 8 nucleotides line up with TRBD2. CDR1 and CDR2 (germline): MGHDK, SYGVNS. Losses at the gene ends were 0 bases for V and 1 base for J; bases not matched to a gene: 2. The CDR3 is 16 residues long. CDR3 bases: TGTGCCAGCAGTGAATACGGCGGGGGGTCCTACAATGAGCAGTTCTTC. It yields the protein CASSEYGGGSYNEQFF.

This chain links TRBV30 with TRBJ1-1; TRBD1 is a possible D gene (5 bases). Per the germline V gene, CDR1 is GTSNPN and CDR2 is SVGIG (reference sequence). The CDR3 extends over 15 amino acids. Between the trimmed V and J ends, which lost 2 bases and 2 bases, there was a span of 15 bases. The CDR3 sequence is CAWSKPTGRNTEAFF. DNA for the CDR3: TGTGCCTGGAGTAAACCTACAGGAAGAAACACTGAAGCTTTCTTT.

This sequence joins TRBV2 and TRBJ1-4, with unresolved D. This CDR3 comprises 11 residues. V lost 9 bases, J lost 7 bases, and 9 bases lay in between. Germline V CDR1 and CDR2: SNHLY, FYNNEI. CDR3 nucleotide sequence: TGTGCCAGTGAGAGGAGTGAAAAACTGTTTTTT. This codes for CASERSEKLFF.

The genes are TRBV29-1 and TRBJ1-1; TRBD1 is a possible D gene (6 bases). Germline lookup yields CDR1 SQVTM and CDR2 ANQGSEA. The CDR3 length is 14 residues. V lost 7 bases and J lost 1, with 16 bases in between. The CDR3 DNA follows: TGCAGCGCCCAGGAGGGGGGGTCGAACACTGAAGCTTTCTTT. As protein: CSAQEGGSNTEAFF.

This chain joins TRBV19 and TRBJ1-5; the D gene is possibly TRBD1 (6 bases). This CDR3 region has 13 residues. Trimming took off 8 bases at V and 4 bases at J, with 12 bases between the two ends. Germline V CDR1 and CDR2: LNHDA, SQIVND (reference sequence). CDR3 residues: CASRTAWNQPQHF. For the CDR3, the DNA is TGTGCCAGTCGGACAGCATGGAATCAGCCCCAGCATTTT.

CDR3 sequence: CASNRWPIGFGREETQYF. CDR3 in DNA: TGTGCCAGCAACCGGTGGCCAATAGGGTTCGGCAGGGAAGAGACCCAGTACTTC. The chain couples TRBV6-4 to TRBJ2-5; maybe TRBD1 (5 bases). Germline values: CDR1 MRHNA, CDR2 SNTAGT. Trimming took off 7 bases at V and 3 bases at J, with 27 bases between the two ends. There are 18 residues in the CDR3.

V usage is TRBV7-6 and J usage is TRBJ2-1, with D perhaps assigned TRBD1 or TRBD2 (6 bases each). The CDR3 contains 15 residues. The germline gives CDR1 SGHVS, CDR2 FNYEAQ. V gave up 4 bases and J gave up 9 bases, with 19 bases separating them. The DNA of the CDR3 is TGTGCCAGCAGCTGGCTTACCGGGCCGGGGGCTGAGCAGTTCTTC. Its protein is CASSWLTGPGAEQFF. The variable domain in full, with the rest retrieved from reference TRBV7-6 and TRBJ2-1, is GAGVSQSPRYKVTKRGQDVALRCDPISGHVSLYWYRQALGQGPEFLTYFNYEAQQDKSGLPNDRFSAERPEGSISTLTIQRTEQRDSAMYRCASSWLTGPGAEQFFGPGTRLTVL.

This sequence joins TRBV27 and TRBJ2-7, with D perhaps matching TRBD2 (6 bases). V lost 3 bases to trimming and J lost 0 bases, with 15 bases between them. Germline-derived CDR1 and CDR2 are MNHEY and SMNVEV (reference sequence). The CDR3 runs to 16 residues. CDR3: CASSFSAGPRSYEQYF. CDR3 DNA sequence: TGTGCCAGCAGTTTTTCGGCGGGACCGCGCTCCTACGAGCAGTACTTC.

The chain links TRBV5-1 to TRBJ2-7; tentatively, D is TRBD2 (5 bases). Germline-derived CDR1 and CDR2 are SGHRS and YFSETQ. Between the trimmed V and J ends, which lost 1 base and 5 bases, there was a span of 7 bases. The CDR3 is 12 residues long. The CDR3 DNA sequence: TGCGCCAGCAGCTTGAACGGGAACGAGCAGTACTTC. This sequence encodes CASSLNGNEQYF.

The chain employs TRBV13 and TRBJ2-2; TRBD2 matches at 13 bases. With 3 bases clipped from V and 4 bases from J, the junction kept 2 bases outside the gene matches. The CDR3 extends over 16 amino acids. The germline V gene encodes CDR1 PRHDT and CDR2 FYEKMQ (reference sequence). The CDR3 protein is CASSFRLAGGTGELFF. CDR3 in DNA: TGTGCCAGCAGCTTTCGACTAGCGGGGGGCACCGGGGAGCTGTTTTTT.

The chain has TRBV11-2 and TRBJ2-2; a weak D match, TRBD2 (6 bases). CDR1 and CDR2 from the germline V gene are SGHAT and FQNNGV. V lost 0 bases and J 0 bases, leaving 14 bases between the germline ends. The CDR3 is made up of 18 amino acids. The CDR3 sequence: CASSLDYMGGANTGELFF. The CDR3 bases are TGTGCCAGCAGCTTAGATTATATGGGCGGGGCGAACACCGGGGAGCTGTTTTTT.

This chain joins TRBV7-9 and TRBJ1-6; D unclear. The CDR3 spans 18 residues. V dropped 2 bases and J dropped 9 bases, with 23 bases sitting between them. The germline V gene encodes CDR1 SEHNR and CDR2 FQNEAQ (reference sequence). The CDR3 DNA follows: TGTGCCAGCAGCTTACCGGTGGTGAGTCAGGTTGATACTTCACCCCTCCACTTT. It specifies CASSLPVVSQVDTSPLHF.

The chain is built from TRBV7-6 and TRBJ1-1; TRBD1 matches at 7 bases. The CDR3 has 14 amino acids. J was trimmed by 1 base and V by 5 bases; bases with no gene match: 4. CDR1 SGHVS and CDR2 FNYEAQ come from the germline V gene. CDR3 DNA: TGTGCCAGCAGCATCGGACAGGAGAACACTGAAGCTTTCTTT. This codes for CASSIGQENTEAFF.

This clone was seen only once. V is TRBV11-1 and J is TRBJ2-3; D may be TRBD1 (5 bases). The CDR3 has 16 amino acids. Germline loops: CDR1 SGHAT, CDR2 FQDESV (reference sequence). The V gene lost 4 bases and the J gene lost 4 bases, with 18 bases spanning the gap. This chain's CDR3 is CASSYTRAYGADTQYF. The CDR3, as DNA: TGTGCCAGCAGCTATACCAGGGCGTATGGTGCAGATACGCAGTATTTT.

The gene calls are TRBV5-4 and TRBJ2-7; tentative D call: TRBD1 (6 bases). The CDR3 runs 15 residues. CDR1 and CDR2 from the germline V gene are SGHNT and YYREEE (reference sequence). The V gene lost 6 bases and the J gene lost 3 bases, with 19 bases spanning the gap. DNA of the CDR3: TGTGCCAGCACTGTTTCGGACAGCGAGGACTACGAGCAGTACTTC. It specifies CASTVSDSEDYEQYF.

The chain has TRBV11-2 and TRBJ2-7; 7 nucleotides line up with TRBD2. Germline V gene lookup returns CDR1 SGHAT and CDR2 FQNNGV. This CDR3 is 16 amino acids long. V was clipped by 0 bases and J by 4 bases; unmatched bases: 9. This chain's CDR3 is CASSLERETSWYEQYF. The CDR3 DNA reads TGTGCCAGCAGCTTAGAAAGGGAGACTAGCTGGTACGAGCAGTACTTC.

The chain uses TRBV6-5 and TRBJ1-1; D is ambiguous. There are 14 residues in the CDR3. CDR1 is MNHEY and CDR2 is SVGAGI in the germline V gene. V was cut by 2 bases and J by 7 bases, with 14 bases left in between. The CDR3 sequence: CASSYRSGRVEAFF. The CDR3, as DNA: TGTGCCAGCAGTTACCGGTCCGGTCGGGTTGAAGCTTTCTTT.

The V gene is TRBV7-2, the J gene TRBJ2-1; D not certain. This CDR3 has 13 residues. V shed 4 bases and J shed 4 bases, with 8 bases lying between them. Germline V gene data show CDR1 as SGHTA and CDR2 as FQGNSA. The CDR3, as DNA: TGTGCCAGCAGCTCTCTCGATTACAATGAGCAGTTCTTC. Amino acid sequence: CASSSLDYNEQFF.

The chain couples TRBV19 to TRBJ2-7; D not certain. This CDR3 spans 13 amino acids. V was pared by 5 bases and J by 3 bases, with 11 bases between. Germline V gives CDR1 LNHDA, CDR2 SQIVND (reference sequence). CDR3 loop: CASSRSPDYEQYF. For the CDR3, the DNA is TGTGCCAGTAGTCGATCACCGGACTACGAGCAGTACTTC.

V and J are TRBV6-5 and TRBJ2-5, with 8 bases identical to TRBD1. This CDR3 comprises 14 residues. The V gene's germline CDR1 is MNHEY and CDR2 SVGAGI. After removal of 6 bases from V and 0 bases from J, the junction contained 3 bases not matched to a gene. The DNA for the CDR3 is TGTGCCAGCAGGACGACAGGGGACCAAGAGACCCAGTACTTC. Its translation: CASRTTGDQETQYF.

This chain's CDR3 is CASSVAPTGRDTIYF. The CDR3 DNA reads as TGTGCCAGCAGCGTAGCCCCGACAGGGAGGGACACCATATATTTT. V gene TRBV9 combines with J gene TRBJ1-3; 7 positions match TRBD1. The germline V gene encodes CDR1 SGDLS and CDR2 YYNGEE. The CDR3 contains 15 residues. V lost 0 bases, J lost 8 bases, and 8 bases stayed unmatched.

This sequence joins TRBV12-2 and TRBJ2-1; the tabulated D call, TRBD2, remains unverified against the DNA. TRBV12-2 has pseudogene status. The CDR3 consists of 15 residues. CDR3 sequence: CASRSLSGGYNEQFF. CDR3 in DNA: TGTGCAAGTCGCTCCCTGTCGGGGGGCTACAATGAGCAGTTCTTC.

In its sample, this clone was seen once. The chain recombines TRBV27 with TRBJ2-7, with no clear D. The CDR3 totals 13 residues. CDR1 and CDR2 from the germline V gene are MNHEY and SMNVEV (reference sequence). Trimming stripped 2 bases from V and 3 bases from J, with 8 bases between. The CDR3 coding sequence is TGTGCCAGCAGTTTAGGTTGGGACTACGAGCAGTACTTC. Protein: CASSLGWDYEQYF.

The J gene is TRBJ1-6, the V gene TRBV18, with a weak D call TRBD1 (5 bases). Trimming removed 4 bases at V and 1 base at J, with 11 bases between. Per the germline V gene, CDR1 is KGHSH and CDR2 is LQKENI. This CDR3 is built from 16 residues. The CDR3 DNA sequence: TGTGCCAGCTCACGGGGTTCAGGGTCCTATAATTCACCCCTCCACTTT. Translation: CASSRGSGSYNSPLHF.

The rearrangement joins TRBV7-9 to TRBJ1-1, with a possible D match to TRBD1 (5 bases). V was clipped by 4 bases and J by 5 bases, with 11 bases between them. This CDR3 is 13 amino acids long. Germline CDR1 reads SEHNR; CDR2 reads FQNEAQ (reference sequence). CDR3 coding DNA: TGTGCCAGCAGCTATGGGGGAGAAACTGAAGCTTTCTTT. This sequence encodes CASSYGGETEAFF.

J is TRBJ2-1 and V is TRBV4-1, with 8 bases that match TRBD2. The germline V gene has CDR1 MGHRA and CDR2 YSYEKL. V lost 0 bases, J lost 3 bases, and 4 bases stayed unmatched. The CDR3 length is 16 residues. CDR3 in DNA: TGCGCCAGCAGCCAAGAAGCGGGGGCGGGCTACAATGAGCAGTTCTTC. Protein sequence: CASSQEAGAGYNEQFF.